Below, 8 T cell receptor beta chains from the same sample are listed, as sequenced in a study of blood T cell repertoires in COVID-19. Profiled with immunoSEQ multiplex PCR; TCRdb holds only in-frame clones, not every one. This table has tens of thousands of clones, 70% to 90% appearing once. Sequencing input: peripheral blood. The receptors come from a young man with acute or convalescent COVID-19.

The CDR3 region has the DNA TGTGCCAGCAGTCTAACCCGGGTGGAGACCCAGTACTTC. The encoded protein is CASSLTRVETQYF. The chain links TRBV12-3 or TRBV12-4 to TRBJ2-5; no clear D gene. This CDR3 is 13 amino acids long. The germline V and J ends were trimmed by 5 bases and 5 bases, with 12 bases remaining between them.

The chain combines TRBV19 with TRBJ1-6; 8 bases are a match to TRBD1. This CDR3 comprises 13 residues. CDR1 is LNHDA and CDR2 is SQIVND in the germline V gene (reference sequence). The V and J ends lost 6 bases and 8 bases, in that order; junction bases with no gene match: 3. CDR3 residues: CASSGQGDSPLHF. The CDR3 bases are TGTGCCAGTAGCGGACAGGGCGATTCACCCCTCCACTTT.

The CDR3 is CASSLISGRATDTQYF. The CDR3 DNA reads TGTGCCAGCAGCTTAATATCCGGGAGGGCTACAGATACGCAGTATTTT. The chain carries TRBV7-8 and TRBJ2-3, with 8 bases that match TRBD2. There are 16 residues in the CDR3. Germline V gene data show CDR1 as SGHVS and CDR2 as FQNEAQ. V was pared by 2 bases and J by 3 bases, with 7 bases of the junction left unmatched.

J is TRBJ2-3 and V is TRBV7-2; 8 nucleotides agree with TRBD2. The length of the CDR3 is 14 residues. In germline, CDR1 is SGHTA, CDR2 FQGNSA. Germline trimming cut 3 bases from V and 3 bases from J; bases unmatched to any gene: 2. The DNA of the CDR3 is TGTGCCAGCAGCTTCGGGGGGGGAACAGATACGCAGTATTTT. It encodes CASSFGGGTDTQYF.

The chain links TRBV4-1 to TRBJ1-5; 7 bases line up with TRBD1. J was trimmed by 2 bases and V by 8 bases; bases with no gene match: 6. CDR3 length: 14 residues. Germline CDR1 reads MGHRA; CDR2 reads YSYEKL. The CDR3 DNA reads as TGCGCCAGCTCCGACAGGGTGGGCAATCAGCCCCAGCATTTT. Translated, it gives CASSDRVGNQPQHF.

V is TRBV21-1 and J is TRBJ1-5; the D segment call TRBD1 is taken from the table without a DNA check. TRBV21-1 is designated a pseudogene. The length of the CDR3 is 15 residues. The CDR3 sequence: CASSKTGDSNQPQHF. In DNA form, the CDR3 reads TGTGCCAGCAGCAAAACAGGTGATAGCAATCAGCCCCAGCATTTT.

The chain links TRBV29-1 to TRBJ2-2; 7 positions match TRBD1. This CDR3 has 12 amino acids. The junction had 2 bases not matched to a gene; V was cut back by 6 bases and J by 4 bases. The germline V gene has CDR1 SQVTM and CDR2 ANQGSEA. CDR3 DNA: TGCAGCGTGGCAGGGGGCACCGGGGAGCTGTTTTTT. Encoded protein: CSVAGGTGELFF.

On this clone itself: Within the sample, other DNA sequences also encode this same CDR3. The chain joins TRBV30 to TRBJ2-7, with D uncertain. This CDR3 spans 12 amino acids. The V end was cut by 0 bases, the J end by 3 bases, with 6 bases between. Germline-derived CDR1 and CDR2 are GTSNPN and SVGIG (reference sequence). The CDR3 here is CAWSVSGYEQYF. The DNA of the CDR3 is TGTGCCTGGAGTGTATCGGGCTACGAGCAGTACTTC.